This entry describes one TCR beta chain. The data originate from a study of CD8 T cells in Susac syndrome. Random hexamers were used to reverse transcribe an amount of roughly 0.45 to 1 ug RNA. TCRdb reanalysed the immunoSEQ multiplex PCR reads using MiXCR and keeps one entry per CDR3 protein. The sample contains approximately 100,000 distinct CDR3 sequences, about 93% of which appear only once. The CDR3 loop spans 16 amino acids. Germline V CDR1 and CDR2: SEHNR, FQNEAQ (reference sequence). Trimming removed 5 bases from V and 0 bases from J, with 17 bases in between. This receptor was taken from a human donor in good health. The chain recombines TRBV7-9 with TRBJ2-7, with D uncertain. Sequenced input: CD4+ T cells from PBMCs. The CDR3 DNA reads TGTGCCAGCAGCCCCGGTCGGCAGAGAAGCTCCTACGAGCAGTACTTC. It translates to CASSPGRQRSSYEQYF.